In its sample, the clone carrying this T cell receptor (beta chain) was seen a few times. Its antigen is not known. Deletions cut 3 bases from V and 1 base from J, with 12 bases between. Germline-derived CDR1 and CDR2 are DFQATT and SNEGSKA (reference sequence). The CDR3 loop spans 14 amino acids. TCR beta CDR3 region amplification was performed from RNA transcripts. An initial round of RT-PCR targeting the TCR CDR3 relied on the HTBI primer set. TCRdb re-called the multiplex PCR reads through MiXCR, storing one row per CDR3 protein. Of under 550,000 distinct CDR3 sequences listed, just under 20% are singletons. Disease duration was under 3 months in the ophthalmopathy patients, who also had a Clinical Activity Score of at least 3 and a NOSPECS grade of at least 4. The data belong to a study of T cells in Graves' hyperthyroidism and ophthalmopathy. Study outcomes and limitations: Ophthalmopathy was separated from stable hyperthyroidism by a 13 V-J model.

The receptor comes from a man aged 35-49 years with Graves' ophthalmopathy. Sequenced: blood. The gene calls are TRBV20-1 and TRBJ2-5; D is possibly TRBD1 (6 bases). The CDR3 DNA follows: TGCAGTGCTAGTAGGGGGAGTGGCCAAGAGACCCAGTACTTC. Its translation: CSASRGSGQETQYF.